These 19 T cell receptor beta chains share one sample of origin, sequenced in a study of shared clonotypes between healthy human individuals. Clones were sequenced by immunoSEQ multiplex PCR, and TCRdb holds only the in-frame ones, with some missing. The data contain 550,000 to 850,000 clones, roughly 70% of them seen just once; the ten biggest clones take up about 1.7%. Sequencing input: memory CD4+ T cells sorted from blood. The subset: CD45RA-negative fraction. All receptors derive from a woman under 40 in good health.

The V and J genes are TRBV7-2 and TRBJ2-7; weak D call: TRBD1 (6 bases). The CDR3 is 16 amino acids. The V gene's germline CDR1 is SGHTA and CDR2 FQGNSA. V gave up 5 bases and J gave up 3 bases, with 20 bases separating them. In DNA form, the CDR3 reads TGTGCCAGCAGCCCCCAGGGGAGCCTGGCGGGCTACGAGCAGTACTTC. The encoded protein is CASSPQGSLAGYEQYF.

This clone has just a few counts. The rearrangement links TRBV18 to TRBJ1-1; TRBD1 matches 9 bases. The CDR3 runs to 15 residues. With V trimmed by 0 bases and J by 2 bases, 1 base remained unmatched. Per the germline V gene, CDR1 is KGHSH and CDR2 is LQKENI. For the CDR3, the DNA is TGTGCCAGCTCACCACCACAGGGGGCCAACACTGAAGCTTTCTTT. This gives the protein CASSPPQGANTEAFF.

The V gene is TRBV6-5, the J gene TRBJ2-3; 7 nucleotides line up with TRBD2. CDR1 is MNHEY, CDR2 SVGAGI, per germline. Losses at the gene ends were 4 bases for V and 4 bases for J; bases not matched to a gene: 11. This CDR3 region has 16 residues. The DNA for the CDR3 is TGTGCCAGCAGTTCGTTTTGGGGGAGGGAGGCAGATACGCAGTATTTT. Translated: CASSSFWGREADTQYF.

The chain couples TRBV2 to TRBJ2-1; D tentatively reads TRBD1 or TRBD2 (6 bases each). Trimming left V 6 bases short and J 9 bases short, with 18 bases between. The CDR3 extends over 14 amino acids. The germline V gene encodes CDR1 SNHLY and CDR2 FYNNEI. CDR3 residues: CASRVIQGGGEQFF. The CDR3 DNA reads as TGTGCCAGCAGGGTGATCCAAGGGGGAGGTGAGCAGTTCTTC.

The V gene is TRBV2, the J gene TRBJ2-2; D gene unclear. V gave up 4 bases and J gave up 4 bases, with 10 bases separating them. The CDR3 runs to 14 residues. Germline-derived CDR1 and CDR2 are SNHLY and FYNNEI. The CDR3 coding sequence is TGTGCCAGCAGTGTATCGCGGAGCACCGGGGAGCTGTTTTTT. This gives the protein CASSVSRSTGELFF.

The rearrangement links TRBV27 to TRBJ2-5; D gene unclear. The closer fit of TRBJ2-7 to the DNA end suggests the J call may be wrong. There are 13 residues in the CDR3. Germline CDR1 MNHEY, CDR2 SMNVEV (reference sequence). The CDR3 spells CASSFPGNYEQYF. The CDR3 DNA is TGTGCCAGCAGTTTTCCAGGAAACTACGAGCAGTACTTC.

This chain uses TRBV5-1 with TRBJ2-2; D is perhaps TRBD2 (5 bases). This CDR3 contains 14 residues. The germline V gene has CDR1 SGHRS and CDR2 YFSETQ. The ends were cut back, 1 base at V and 6 bases at J, with 10 bases in the middle. The DNA of the CDR3 is TGCGCCAGCAGCTTGCGGGATCCCCCCGGGGAGCTGTTTTTT. It codes for CASSLRDPPGELFF. Drawing the rest from reference TRBV5-1 and TRBJ2-2, the complete variable domain is KAGVTQTPRYLIKTRGQQVTLSCSPISGHRSVSWYQQTPGQGLQFLFEYFSETQRNKGNFPGRFSGRQFSNSRSEMNVSTLELGDSALYLCASSLRDPPGELFFGEGSRLTVL.

This clone occurred a few times. V and J are TRBV2 and TRBJ1-5; D might be TRBD1 (6 bases). V was shortened by 6 bases and J by 6 bases, with 18 bases between the two germline ends. The CDR3 length is 15 residues. Germline V CDR1 and CDR2: SNHLY, FYNNEI. Written as DNA, the CDR3 is TGTGCCAGCAGGTGGGGCCAGGGGAAAGGTCAGCCCCAGCATTTT. It encodes CASRWGQGKGQPQHF.

This clone was detected only a few times. Other nucleotide sequences from this sample produce the same CDR3. The chain joins TRBV5-1 to TRBJ2-1; D is unresolved. CDR1 SGHRS and CDR2 YFSETQ come from the germline V gene. With 0 bases removed from V and 0 bases from J, the gap between germline ends came to 7 bases. The CDR3 is made up of 15 amino acids. The CDR3 region has the DNA TGCGCCAGCAGCTTGGATACGGTCTCCTACAATGAGCAGTTCTTC. The encoded protein is CASSLDTVSYNEQFF.

The V gene is TRBV19, the J gene TRBJ2-7; weak D call: TRBD2 (5 bases). Trimming took 5 bases from V and 2 from J, leaving 16 bases between them. The CDR3 loop spans 15 amino acids. Germline V gene data show CDR1 as LNHDA and CDR2 as SQIVND (reference sequence). DNA for the CDR3: TGTGCCAGTAGTCCCACGAGCGGCCCGGCCTACGAGCAGTACTTC. Translated, it gives CASSPTSGPAYEQYF.

This sequence joins TRBV21-1 and TRBJ1-1. TRBV21-1 is tagged as a pseudogene. This CDR3 is 17 amino acids long. CDR3 nucleotide sequence: TGTGCCAGCAGCAAAGGGCAGATGGACGTCATGAACACTGAAGCTTTCTTT. Its translation: CASSKGQMDVMNTEAFF.

The chain has TRBV10-3 and TRBJ2-1; 8 bases match TRBD1. Trimming cost V 1 base and J 9 bases; bases outside gene matches: 11. Germline V gives CDR1 ENHRY, CDR2 SYGVKD. The CDR3 length is 16 residues. CDR3 sequence reads: CAISELGTGSSGEQFF. The CDR3 bases are TGTGCCATCAGTGAGTTAGGGACAGGCTCTAGTGGTGAGCAGTTCTTC.

V is TRBV2 and J is TRBJ1-4, with D uncertain. The CDR3 totals 12 residues. CDR1 is SNHLY and CDR2 is FYNNEI in the germline V gene. V was cut by 6 bases and J by 7 bases, with 9 bases left in between. The DNA of the CDR3 is TGTGCCAGCAGCAGTAGAGGTGAAAAACTGTTTTTT. Protein product: CASSSRGEKLFF. The variable domain in full, completed from reference TRBV2 and TRBJ1-4, reads EPEVTQTPSHQVTQMGQEVILRCVPISNHLYFYWYRQILGQKVEFLVSFYNNEISEKSEIFDDQFSVERPDGSNFTLKIRSTKLEDSAMYFCASSSRGEKLFFGSGTQLSVL.

The chain links TRBV6-6 to TRBJ2-1; TRBD2 agrees at 11 bases. Germline values: CDR1 MNHNY, CDR2 SVGAGI (reference sequence). The ends lost 0 bases at V and 7 bases at J; junction bases unmatched: 2. CDR3 length: 15 amino acids. As DNA, the CDR3 is TGTGCCAGCAGTTACTCGGGGACTAGCGGTAATGAGCAGTTCTTC. As protein: CASSYSGTSGNEQFF.

The CDR3 bases are TGTGCCAGCAGTTTATTGGGACTAGGGCGCCAAGAGACCCAGTACTTC. Translated, it gives CASSLLGLGRQETQYF. The chain recombines TRBV27 with TRBJ2-5, with 8 positions matching TRBD2. The CDR3 contains 16 residues. The V gene end was trimmed by 1 base and the J gene end by 1 base; junction bases not matched to a gene: 5. Germline V gives CDR1 MNHEY, CDR2 SMNVEV (reference sequence).

This clone appeared a few times. The gene calls are TRBV2 and TRBJ1-5; D is ambiguous. The CDR3 has 16 residues. CDR1 is SNHLY and CDR2 is FYNNEI in the germline V gene. V lost 6 bases and J lost 2, with 17 bases in between. CDR3 DNA sequence: TGTGCCAGCAGCGCTCCGGTATACCGGGGCAATCAGCCCCAGCATTTT. Residues: CASSAPVYRGNQPQHF.

This chain uses TRBV7-6 with TRBJ2-3; TRBD2 matches 8 bases. The CDR3 is 16 amino acids. The V gene's germline CDR1 is SGHVS and CDR2 FNYEAQ. V shed 5 bases, J shed 6 bases, and the junction held 13 bases outside the gene matches. The DNA for the CDR3 is TGTGCCAGCAGCCCCTTCGCGCGGGAGGTCGTGGATACGCAGTATTTT. Its translation is CASSPFAREVVDTQYF.

In the case of this clone: Other DNA sequences in this sample translate to the same CDR3. The J gene is TRBJ2-3, the V gene TRBV7-3; the match to TRBD2 covers 9 bases. Germline CDR1 is SGHTA and CDR2 is FQGTGA. This CDR3 region has 15 residues. V lost 5 bases, J lost 2 bases, and 5 bases stayed unmatched. This chain's CDR3 is CASSPRLADTDTQYF. DNA of the CDR3: TGTGCCAGCAGCCCGAGACTAGCGGACACAGATACGCAGTATTTT.

The J gene is TRBJ1-3, the V gene TRBV5-1; D is unresolved. Germline lookup yields CDR1 SGHRS and CDR2 YFSETQ. This CDR3 has 13 residues. Trimming pared 7 bases from V and 0 bases from J, leaving 8 bases between. This CDR3 reads CASQEASGNTIYF. CDR3 nucleotide sequence: TGCGCCAGCCAGGAAGCCTCTGGAAACACCATATATTTT.